These 27 T cell receptor beta chains were sequenced from one sample in a study of monozygotic twins with inflammatory bowel disease. Reprocessing the 5' RACE reads, TCRdb reports a single entry for every CDR3 protein and omits DNA. This repertoire includes approximately 400,000 distinct CDR3 sequences. Sequencing input: blood. The receptors stem from a human donor with ulcerative colitis or Crohn's disease, or a healthy co-twin of an affected twin (not recorded which).

The genes are TRBV11-2 and TRBJ1-3. This CDR3 region has 14 residues. CDR1 and CDR2 from the germline V gene are SGHAT and FQNNGV. The CDR3 protein is CASSSGSTGNTIYF.

The CDR3 reads CASSSISGGVYNEQFF. J is TRBJ2-1 and V is TRBV6-5; TCRdb selects TRBD2, and the lack of DNA leaves this call unchecked. Per the germline V gene, CDR1 is MNHEY and CDR2 is SVGAGI. This CDR3 has 16 residues.

This chain joins TRBV7-3 and TRBJ2-2; TCRdb proposes TRBD2, but this gene call is untestable without DNA. The CDR3 has 14 amino acids. Germline V CDR1 and CDR2: SGHTA, FQGTGA. CDR3 loop: CASSPLGGTGELFF. The entire variable domain, with the rest obtained from reference TRBV7-3 and TRBJ2-2, is as follows: GAGVSQTPSNKVTEKGKYVELRCDPISGHTALYWYRQSLGQGPEFLIYFQGTGAADDSGLPNDRFFAVRPEGSVSTLKIQRTERGDSAVYLCASSPLGGTGELFFGEGSRLTVL.

The rearrangement uses TRBV5-4 and TRBJ2-5; absent DNA, TCRdb's TRBD2 call cannot be checked. The CDR3 loop spans 16 amino acids. In germline, CDR1 is SGHNT, CDR2 YYREEE (reference sequence). The CDR3 sequence: CASSWGLAGSGETQYF.

The chain is built from TRBV19 and TRBJ2-6; the D call from TCRdb, TRBD1, cannot be confirmed without DNA. The germline V gene has CDR1 LNHDA and CDR2 SQIVND (reference sequence). CDR3 size: 16 residues. CDR3 amino acids: CASSRQGNGGANVLTF.

The chain has TRBV12-3 or TRBV12-4 and TRBJ2-2. This CDR3 region has 12 residues. This CDR3 is CASSPYQGGLFF.

The chain combines TRBV5-6 with TRBJ2-7. Germline CDR1 reads SGHDT; CDR2 reads YYEEEE. The CDR3 is made up of 14 amino acids. The CDR3 sequence: CASSLGRFSYEQYF.

The V gene is TRBV7-2, the J gene TRBJ2-5; TCRdb selects TRBD2, and the lack of DNA leaves this call unchecked. Germline V gene lookup returns CDR1 SGHTA and CDR2 FQGNSA. CDR3 length: 16 amino acids. CDR3 region: CASSQGLAGFQETQYF. The whole variable domain, filled in from reference TRBV7-2 and TRBJ2-5, reads GAGVSQSPSNKVTEKGKDVELRCDPISGHTALYWYRQSLGQGLEFLIYFQGNSAPDKSGLPSDRFSAERTGGSVSTLTIQRTQQEDSAVYLCASSQGLAGFQETQYFGPGTRLLVL.

The chain combines TRBV29-1 with TRBJ1-5; no DNA is available, so the TRBD1 call from TCRdb remains unchecked. CDR3 length: 13 amino acids. Germline CDR1 and CDR2: SQVTM and ANQGSEA. CDR3 sequence reads: CSVVGGPNQPQHF.

This chain joins TRBV20-1 and TRBJ2-2; TCRdb indicates TRBD1, and absent DNA this call remains unverified. Looked up from germline, CDR1 is DFQATT and CDR2 is SNEGSKA (reference sequence). The CDR3 is 16 residues long. The CDR3 sequence is CSARVGGTYYTGELFF.

The genes are TRBV5-1 and TRBJ1-1; TCRdb designates TRBD1, a call that cannot be tested without DNA. CDR1 and CDR2 (germline): SGHRS, YFSETQ. This CDR3 has 15 amino acids. This chain's CDR3 is CASSPRPGGDTEAFF.

The rearrangement uses TRBV7-9 and TRBJ2-5. Germline V gene data show CDR1 as SEHNR and CDR2 as FQNEAQ (reference sequence). The CDR3 extends over 15 amino acids. CDR3 region: CASSLAEVFRETQYF. The full variable domain, completed using reference TRBV7-9 and TRBJ2-5, is DTGVSQNPRHKITKRGQNVTFRCDPISEHNRLYWYRQTLGQGPEFLTYFQNEAQLEKSRLLSDRFSAERPKGSFSTLEIQRTEQGDSAMYLCASSLAEVFRETQYFGPGTRLLVL.

V is TRBV10-3 and J is TRBJ2-7; the TCRdb call, TRBD1, lacks DNA for checking. Germline lookup yields CDR1 ENHRY and CDR2 SYGVKD. The CDR3 spans 14 residues. The chain's CDR3 is CAIRTGVSSYEQYF.

This rearrangement joins TRBV10-3 to TRBJ1-6; the TCRdb call, TRBD1, lacks DNA for checking. CDR3 size: 14 residues. Germline loops: CDR1 ENHRY, CDR2 SYGVKD. The CDR3 spells CAISLGGRDSPLHF.

The chain employs TRBV5-1 and TRBJ1-5; there is no DNA to check the TCRdb D call of TRBD1. Germline V gene sequence: CDR1 SGHRS, CDR2 YFSETQ. CDR3 length: 13 amino acids. CDR3 sequence: CAILDRGHQPQHF.

This chain uses TRBV12-5 with TRBJ2-5; TCRdb picks TRBD2, but there is no DNA to check that call. The germline CDR1 and CDR2 sequences are LGHNT and FRNRAP. This CDR3 contains 12 residues. Here the CDR3 reads CASQGLEETQYF.

The J gene is TRBJ2-7, the V gene TRBV20-1; the D call from TCRdb, TRBD1, cannot be confirmed without DNA. CDR1 is DFQATT, CDR2 SNEGSKA, per germline (reference sequence). This CDR3 spans 16 amino acids. This chain's CDR3 is CSAPPPTRGLAYEQYF.

The chain uses TRBV6-1 and TRBJ2-5; TCRdb lists TRBD2, though no DNA is available to test this call. There are 14 residues in the CDR3. Germline lookup yields CDR1 MNHNS and CDR2 SASEGT. This chain's CDR3 is CASRGGWGEETQYF.

This chain connects TRBV10-3 to TRBJ2-2; the TRBD2 assignment by TCRdb is unverifiable without DNA. The CDR3 covers 19 residues. Per the germline V gene, CDR1 is ENHRY and CDR2 is SYGVKD. The chain's CDR3 is CATTERDFSGGSQTVELFF.

The genes are TRBV5-1 and TRBJ2-5; TCRdb lists TRBD1, though no DNA is available to test this call. CDR1 is SGHRS, CDR2 YFSETQ, per germline. This CDR3 region has 14 residues. CDR3 region: CASSSLQGEETQYF.

This chain links TRBV18 with TRBJ2-5; TCRdb reports TRBD1, a call that lacks DNA to check it against. The CDR3 is 14 residues long. Per germline, CDR1 KGHSH and CDR2 LQKENI. The CDR3 reads CASSPQAGTETQYF. Based on the CDR3 plus reference TRBV18 and TRBJ2-5, the full variable domain is NAGVMQNPRHLVRRRGQEARLRCSPMKGHSHVYWYRQLPEEGLKFMVYLQKENIIDESGMPKERFSAEFPKEGPSILRIQQVVRGDSAAYFCASSPQAGTETQYFGPGTRLLVL.

J is TRBJ2-4 and V is TRBV6-2 or TRBV6-3. Per the germline V gene, CDR1 is MNHEY and CDR2 is SVGEGT. The CDR3 is 15 residues long. The CDR3 reads CASRLRAASKNIQYF.

This rearrangement joins TRBV4-2 to TRBJ2-1; TCRdb outputs TRBD2, but without DNA this stays unchecked. This CDR3 is built from 13 residues. Germline V gives CDR1 LGHNA, CDR2 YNFKEQ. CDR3 region: CASSQDERVKLFF.

This chain links TRBV10-3 with TRBJ2-1; no DNA is available, so the TRBD2 call from TCRdb remains unchecked. The CDR3 has 16 amino acids. In germline, CDR1 is ENHRY, CDR2 SYGVKD. Here the CDR3 reads CAISEPTSGGYNEQFF.

The chain recombines TRBV20-1 with TRBJ2-4; the D call from TCRdb, TRBD1, cannot be confirmed without DNA. Germline V gene data show CDR1 as DFQATT and CDR2 as SNEGSKA (reference sequence). The CDR3 has 14 residues. The CDR3 sequence: CSARSQTGTNIQYF.

J is TRBJ1-2 and V is TRBV5-1; the D gene TCRdb calls, TRBD1, cannot be checked with no DNA. This CDR3 is 14 amino acids long. Germline CDR1 and CDR2: SGHRS and YFSETQ. CDR3 residues: CASSFGTAVDGYTF.

The V and J genes are TRBV20-1 and TRBJ1-4; the TCRdb D gene call, TRBD1, has no DNA to confirm it. Germline V lookup: CDR1 DFQATT, CDR2 SNEGSKA (reference sequence). CDR3 length: 14 residues. This CDR3 is CSASHGGGNEKLFF.